This T cell receptor beta chain was documented in a study of cytomegalovirus exposure and HLA in healthy donors. Study summary: Inside one of the first data releases sat about 85 million unique TCRs taken from HLA-typed donors.

This clone was observed a handful of times. Antigen specificity is unknown. General observations from the study: The authors reported that TCR beta sequences could predict HLA-A and HLA-B alleles. These predictions were accurate for most subjects in the first cohort. Follow-up analysis later connected one missense variant in DCLRE1C with trimming of TCR beta V- and J-genes. An analysis that came later showed most CMV-associated TCR beta chains appearing HLA-restricted.

Vbeta (60) and Jbeta (13) primers were used in the PCR. Some clones are missing from TCRdb's copy, which holds only in-frame ones; the method was immunoSEQ multiplex PCR. Here the sample spans about 260,000 clones, roughly 70% being singletons. The clonotype comes from a female donor in good health and CMV-seronegative. The sample consisted of PBMCs.

CDR3 nucleotide sequence: TGCGCCAGCAGCTTCGGGGGTTGGGGTGAAAAACTGTTTTTT. Its translation is CASSFGGWGEKLFF. This chain links TRBV5-1 with TRBJ1-4, with D possibly being TRBD1 (5 bases). The V end lost 2 bases, the J end lost 7 bases, and 12 bases lay between the germline ends. CDR3 size: 14 residues. Germline V gene lookup returns CDR1 SGHRS and CDR2 YFSETQ.